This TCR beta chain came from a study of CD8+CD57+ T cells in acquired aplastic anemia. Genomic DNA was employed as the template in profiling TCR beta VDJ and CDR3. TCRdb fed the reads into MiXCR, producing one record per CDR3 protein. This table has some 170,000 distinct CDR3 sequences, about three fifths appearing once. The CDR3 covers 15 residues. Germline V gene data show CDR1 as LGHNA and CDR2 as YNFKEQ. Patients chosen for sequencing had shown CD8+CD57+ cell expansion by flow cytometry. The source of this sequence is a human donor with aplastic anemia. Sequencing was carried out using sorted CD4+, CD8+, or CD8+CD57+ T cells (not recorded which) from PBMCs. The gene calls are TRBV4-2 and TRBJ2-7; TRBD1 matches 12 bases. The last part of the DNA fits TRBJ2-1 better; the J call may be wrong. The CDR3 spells CASSQEGQGANEQFF. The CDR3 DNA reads TGTGCCAGCAGCCAAGAGGGACAGGGGGCCAATGAGCAGTTCTTC.